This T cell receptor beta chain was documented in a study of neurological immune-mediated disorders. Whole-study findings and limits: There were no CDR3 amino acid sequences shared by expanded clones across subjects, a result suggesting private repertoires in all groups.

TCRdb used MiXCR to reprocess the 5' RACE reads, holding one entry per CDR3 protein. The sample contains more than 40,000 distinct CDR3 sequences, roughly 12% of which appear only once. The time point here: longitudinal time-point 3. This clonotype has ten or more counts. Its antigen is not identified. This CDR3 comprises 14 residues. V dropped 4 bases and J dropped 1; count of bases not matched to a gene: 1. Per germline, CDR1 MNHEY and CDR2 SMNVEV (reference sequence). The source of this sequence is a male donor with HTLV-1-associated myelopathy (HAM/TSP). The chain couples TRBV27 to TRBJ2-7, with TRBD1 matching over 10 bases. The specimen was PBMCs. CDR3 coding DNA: TGTGCCAGCAGTTGGGACAGGGGTTCCTACGAGCAGTACTTC. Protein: CASSWDRGSYEQYF.